These 11 T cell receptor beta chains came from one sample sequenced in a study of OX40 agonist ivuxolimab in advanced cancers. Sequenced by immunoSEQ multiplex PCR; TCRdb stores in-frame clones only, minus some. The data contain approximately 100,000 clones, about nine tenths of them singletons. Here the sequenced sample was CD4+ or CD8+ T cells sorted from blood, taken in a trial of the OX40 agonist ivuxolimab. These receptors all stem from an adult with an advanced solid tumor such as melanoma, head and neck, liver or kidney cancer.

J is TRBJ1-1 and V is TRBV6-4; D remains ambiguous. V lost 6 bases to trimming and J lost 8 bases, with 10 bases between them. Germline-derived CDR1 and CDR2 are MRHNA and SNTAGT. The CDR3 consists of 11 residues. The CDR3 nucleotides read TGTGCCAGCAGCCCGAACAGAGAAGCTTTCTTT. Amino acids: CASSPNREAFF.

The V gene is TRBV2, the J gene TRBJ2-5; perhaps TRBD1 as D (6 bases). The CDR3 loop spans 13 amino acids. The germline V gene has CDR1 SNHLY and CDR2 FYNNEI. V lost 5 bases and J lost 1, with 8 bases in between. CDR3 sequence reads: CASSTGSQETQYF. Written as DNA, the CDR3 is TGTGCCAGCAGTACAGGGTCCCAAGAGACCCAGTACTTC.

This clone was detected a few times. The chain links TRBV5-1 to TRBJ2-3, with 9 bases matching TRBD1. This CDR3 is 15 amino acids long. J gave up 2 bases and V 4 bases, and 5 bases lay outside the gene matches. The germline CDR1 and CDR2 sequences are SGHRS and YFSETQ. CDR3 sequence: CASSRRTGATDTQYF. DNA of the CDR3: TGCGCCAGCAGCCGCCGGACAGGGGCCACAGATACGCAGTATTTT.

V gene TRBV21-1 combines with J gene TRBJ1-5; TRBD1 is the table's D call, not checked against the DNA. TRBV21-1 counts as a pseudogene. This CDR3 comprises 15 residues. The CDR3 DNA reads TGTGCCAGCAGCAAAGGGGACAGGCGCAAGGGGCCCCAGCATTTT. Protein: CASSKGDRRKGPQHF.

The chain carries TRBV5-1 and TRBJ2-5; 8 nucleotides line up with TRBD2. The J call may be wrong; the DNA end is better matched by TRBJ2-7. Germline V gene lookup returns CDR1 SGHRS and CDR2 YFSETQ. CDR3 length: 16 residues. CDR3 loop: CASSVNLAGESYEQYF. CDR3 sequence (DNA): TGCGCCAGCAGCGTTAACCTAGCGGGTGAATCCTACGAGCAGTACTTC.

The chain uses TRBV7-9 and TRBJ2-3; D unclear. Trimming pared 5 bases from V and 3 bases from J, leaving 9 bases between. Germline V gives CDR1 SEHNR, CDR2 FQNEAQ (reference sequence). The CDR3 has 13 amino acids. CDR3 in DNA: TGTGCCAGCAGCACCGATCCGACAGATACGCAGTATTTT. Amino acids: CASSTDPTDTQYF.

The genes are TRBV19 and TRBJ1-2, with D tentatively TRBD1 (5 bases). Germline V gene data show CDR1 as LNHDA and CDR2 as SQIVND (reference sequence). The length of the CDR3 is 13 residues. The V end was cut by 4 bases, the J end by 1 base, with 7 bases between. The CDR3 reads CASSKGRNYGYTF. The CDR3 DNA reads TGTGCCAGTAGTAAGGGGCGTAACTATGGCTACACCTTC.

This clone came up a few times. The genes are TRBV18 and TRBJ1-5; 9 nucleotides align to TRBD1. Unmatched junction bases numbered 7, after V lost 6 bases and J lost 4 bases. The CDR3 spans 15 residues. The germline gives CDR1 KGHSH, CDR2 LQKENI. DNA of the CDR3: TGTGCCAGCTCCCAGACCGGGACAGGGAATCAGCCCCAGCATTTT. Protein sequence: CASSQTGTGNQPQHF.

This chain connects TRBV5-4 to TRBJ2-7, with 11 positions matching TRBD1. The CDR3 is made up of 14 amino acids. V lost 3 bases and J lost 6; bases outside the gene matches: 5. CDR1 SGHNT and CDR2 YYREEE come from the germline V gene (reference sequence). This CDR3 is CASSSRDRGGEQYF. For the CDR3, the DNA is TGTGCCAGCAGCTCCCGGGACAGGGGGGGCGAGCAGTACTTC.

J is TRBJ1-2 and V is TRBV2; D unresolved. Trimming took 4 bases from V and 5 from J, leaving 8 bases between them. The CDR3 covers 12 residues. Germline V gives CDR1 SNHLY, CDR2 FYNNEI. This chain's CDR3 is CASSVVKYGYTF. The CDR3 bases are TGTGCCAGCAGTGTGGTTAAGTATGGCTACACCTTC.

J is TRBJ1-6 and V is TRBV18; no clear D. This CDR3 is 13 amino acids long. V dropped 2 bases and J dropped 7 bases, with 6 bases sitting between them. CDR1 and CDR2 (germline): KGHSH, LQKENI. CDR3 nucleotide sequence: TGTGCCAGCTCACCAGACGGGAATTCACCCCTCCACTTT. Its protein product is CASSPDGNSPLHF.